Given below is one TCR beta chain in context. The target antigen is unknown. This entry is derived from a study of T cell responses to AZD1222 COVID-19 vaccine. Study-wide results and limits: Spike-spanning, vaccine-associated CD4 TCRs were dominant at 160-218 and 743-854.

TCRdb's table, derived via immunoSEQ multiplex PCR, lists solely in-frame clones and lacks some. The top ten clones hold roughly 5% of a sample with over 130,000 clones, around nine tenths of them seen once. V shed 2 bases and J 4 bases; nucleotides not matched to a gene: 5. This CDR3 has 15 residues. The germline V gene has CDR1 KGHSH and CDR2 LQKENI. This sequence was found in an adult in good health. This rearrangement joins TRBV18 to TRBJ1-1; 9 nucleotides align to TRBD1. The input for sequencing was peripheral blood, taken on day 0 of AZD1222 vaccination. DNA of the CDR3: TGTGCCAGCTCACCAGATACAGGGGGCATCACTGAAGCTTTCTTT. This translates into CASSPDTGGITEAFF.